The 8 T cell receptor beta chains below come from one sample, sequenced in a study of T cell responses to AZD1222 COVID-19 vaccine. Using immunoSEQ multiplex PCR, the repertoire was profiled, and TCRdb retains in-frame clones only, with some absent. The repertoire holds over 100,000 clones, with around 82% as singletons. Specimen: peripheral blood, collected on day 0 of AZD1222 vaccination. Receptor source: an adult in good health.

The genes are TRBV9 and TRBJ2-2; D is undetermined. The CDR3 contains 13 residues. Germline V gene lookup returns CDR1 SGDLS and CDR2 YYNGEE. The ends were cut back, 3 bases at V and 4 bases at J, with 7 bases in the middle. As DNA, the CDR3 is TGTGCCAGCAGCGGTTATGTCACCGGGGAGCTGTTTTTT. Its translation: CASSGYVTGELFF.

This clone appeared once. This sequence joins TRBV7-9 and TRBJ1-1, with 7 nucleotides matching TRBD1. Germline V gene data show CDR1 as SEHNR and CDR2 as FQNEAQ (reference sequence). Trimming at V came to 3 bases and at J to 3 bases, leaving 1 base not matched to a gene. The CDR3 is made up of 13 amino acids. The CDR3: CASSFTGDTEAFF. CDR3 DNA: TGTGCCAGCAGCTTCACAGGGGACACTGAAGCTTTCTTT. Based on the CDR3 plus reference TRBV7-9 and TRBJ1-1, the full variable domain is DTGVSQNPRHKITKRGQNVTFRCDPISEHNRLYWYRQTLGQGPEFLTYFQNEAQLEKSRLLSDRFSAERPKGSFSTLEIQRTEQGDSAMYLCASSFTGDTEAFFGQGTRLTVV.

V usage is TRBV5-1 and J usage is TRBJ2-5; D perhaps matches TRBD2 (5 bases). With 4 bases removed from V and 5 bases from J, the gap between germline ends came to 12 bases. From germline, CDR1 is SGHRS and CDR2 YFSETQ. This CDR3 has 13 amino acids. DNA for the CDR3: TGCGCCAGCAGCCAGGACTGGGCGGAGACCCAGTACTTC. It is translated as CASSQDWAETQYF. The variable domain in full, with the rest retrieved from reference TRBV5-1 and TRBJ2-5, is KAGVTQTPRYLIKTRGQQVTLSCSPISGHRSVSWYQQTPGQGLQFLFEYFSETQRNKGNFPGRFSGRQFSNSRSEMNVSTLELGDSALYLCASSQDWAETQYFGPGTRLLVL.

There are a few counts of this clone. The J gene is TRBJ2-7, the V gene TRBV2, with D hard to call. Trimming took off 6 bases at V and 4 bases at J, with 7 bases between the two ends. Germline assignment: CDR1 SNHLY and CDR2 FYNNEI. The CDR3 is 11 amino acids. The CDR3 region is CASRFSYEQYF. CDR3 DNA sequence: TGTGCCAGCAGGTTCAGTTACGAGCAGTACTTC.

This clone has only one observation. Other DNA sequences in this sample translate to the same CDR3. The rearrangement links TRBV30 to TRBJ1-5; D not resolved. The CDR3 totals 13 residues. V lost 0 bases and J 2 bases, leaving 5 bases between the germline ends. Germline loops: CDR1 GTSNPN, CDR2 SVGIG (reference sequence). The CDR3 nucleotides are TGTGCCTGGAGTGTACTGGGCAATCAGCCCCAGCATTTT. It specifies CAWSVLGNQPQHF.

CDR3 protein: CASSPGVGTEAFF. For the CDR3, the DNA is TGTGCCAGCAGCCCAGGGGTAGGCACTGAAGCTTTCTTT. The chain couples TRBV7-2 to TRBJ1-1; D possibly corresponds to TRBD1 (6 bases). The CDR3 is 13 residues long. The V and J ends lost 5 bases and 4 bases respectively, with 11 bases between them. Germline CDR1 and CDR2: SGHTA and FQGNSA. Based on the CDR3 plus reference TRBV7-2 and TRBJ1-1, the full variable domain is GAGVSQSPSNKVTEKGKDVELRCDPISGHTALYWYRQSLGQGLEFLIYFQGNSAPDKSGLPSDRFSAERTGGSVSTLTIQRTQQEDSAVYLCASSPGVGTEAFFGQGTRLTVV.

Here the CDR3 reads CASSLGGQGDQPQHF. CDR3 bases: TGTGCCAGCAGTTTGGGGGGACAGGGGGATCAGCCCCAGCATTTT. The chain links TRBV28 to TRBJ1-5; 11 bases are a match to TRBD1. This CDR3 has 15 amino acids. V trimming: 3 bases; J trimming: 5 bases; junction bases outside the gene matches: 3. The germline V gene encodes CDR1 MDHEN and CDR2 SYDVKM. Full variable domain (outside the CDR3, taken from reference TRBV28 and TRBJ1-5): DVKVTQSSRYLVKRTGEKVFLECVQDMDHENMFWYRQDPGLGLRLIYFSYDVKMKEKGDIPEGYSVSREKKERFSLILESASTNQTSMYLCASSLGGQGDQPQHFGDGTRLSIL.

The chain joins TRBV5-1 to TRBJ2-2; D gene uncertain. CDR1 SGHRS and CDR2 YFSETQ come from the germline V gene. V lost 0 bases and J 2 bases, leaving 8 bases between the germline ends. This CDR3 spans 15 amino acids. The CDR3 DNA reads TGCGCCAGCAGCTTGGGTAACACCAACACCGGGGAGCTGTTTTTT. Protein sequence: CASSLGNTNTGELFF.